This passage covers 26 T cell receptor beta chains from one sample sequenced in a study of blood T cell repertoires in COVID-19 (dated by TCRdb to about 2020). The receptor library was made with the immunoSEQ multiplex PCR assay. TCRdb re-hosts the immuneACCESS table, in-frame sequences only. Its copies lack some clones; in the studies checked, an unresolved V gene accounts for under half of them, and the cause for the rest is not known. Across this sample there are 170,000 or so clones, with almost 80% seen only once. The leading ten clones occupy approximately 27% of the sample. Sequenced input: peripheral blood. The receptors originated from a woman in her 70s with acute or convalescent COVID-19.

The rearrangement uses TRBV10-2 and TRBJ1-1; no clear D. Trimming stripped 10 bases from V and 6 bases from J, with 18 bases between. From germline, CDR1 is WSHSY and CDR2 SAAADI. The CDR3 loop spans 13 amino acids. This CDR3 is CATQEFFRAEAFF. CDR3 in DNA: TGCGCCACTCAAGAATTCTTTCGCGCTGAAGCTTTCTTT.

The CDR3 DNA reads as TGTGCCAGCAGATCACCCATCGTCCAGGGCTACGAGCAGTACTTC. This gives the protein CASRSPIVQGYEQYF. V is TRBV2 and J is TRBJ2-7; a weak D match, TRBD1 (5 bases). The CDR3 loop spans 15 amino acids. Germline CDR1 and CDR2: SNHLY and FYNNEI. V gave up 6 bases and J gave up 3 bases, with 18 bases separating them.

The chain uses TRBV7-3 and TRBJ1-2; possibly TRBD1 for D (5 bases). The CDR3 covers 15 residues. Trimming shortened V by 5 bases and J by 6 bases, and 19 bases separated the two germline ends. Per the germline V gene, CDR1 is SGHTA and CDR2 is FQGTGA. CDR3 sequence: CASSPHRGDRDGYTF. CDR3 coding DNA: TGTGCCAGCAGCCCACATCGCGGGGACCGCGATGGCTACACCTTC. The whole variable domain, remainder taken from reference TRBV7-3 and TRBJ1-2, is GAGVSQTPSNKVTEKGKYVELRCDPISGHTALYWYRQSLGQGPEFLIYFQGTGAADDSGLPNDRFFAVRPEGSVSTLKIQRTERGDSAVYLCASSPHRGDRDGYTFGSGTRLTVV.

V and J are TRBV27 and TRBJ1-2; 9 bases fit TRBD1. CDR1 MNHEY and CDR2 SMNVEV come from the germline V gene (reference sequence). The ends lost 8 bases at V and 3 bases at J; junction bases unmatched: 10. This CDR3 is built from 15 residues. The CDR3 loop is CASRTGQGKDYGYTF. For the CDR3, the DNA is TGTGCCAGCCGAACAGGACAGGGGAAGGACTATGGCTACACCTTC.

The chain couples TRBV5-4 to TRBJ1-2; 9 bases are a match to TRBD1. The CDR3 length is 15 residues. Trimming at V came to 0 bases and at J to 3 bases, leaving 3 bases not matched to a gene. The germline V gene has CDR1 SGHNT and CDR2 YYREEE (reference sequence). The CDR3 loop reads CASSLAGTGYYGYTF. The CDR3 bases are TGTGCCAGCAGCTTGGCCGGGACAGGGTACTATGGCTACACCTTC. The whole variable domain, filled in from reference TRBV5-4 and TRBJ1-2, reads ETGVTQSPTHLIKTRGQQVTLRCSSQSGHNTVSWYQQALGQGPQFIFQYYREEENGRGNFPPRFSGLQFPNYSSELNVNALELDDSALYLCASSLAGTGYYGYTFGSGTRLTVV.

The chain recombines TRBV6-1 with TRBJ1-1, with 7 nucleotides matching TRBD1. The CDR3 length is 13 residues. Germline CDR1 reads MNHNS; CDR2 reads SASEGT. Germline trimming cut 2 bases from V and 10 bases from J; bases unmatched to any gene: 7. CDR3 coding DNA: TGTGCCAGCAGTGAACGGCGACAGGGAATAGCTTTCTTT. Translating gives CASSERRQGIAFF.

The CDR3 DNA reads as TGTGCCACCACGACTAGCGGGGACTACAATGAGCAGTTCTTC. The encoded protein is CATTTSGDYNEQFF. The gene calls are TRBV19 and TRBJ2-1, with TRBD2 identical over 11 bases. Germline loops: CDR1 LNHDA, CDR2 SQIVND (reference sequence). The CDR3 loop spans 14 amino acids. V was pared by 10 bases and J by 3 bases, with 5 bases of the junction left unmatched.

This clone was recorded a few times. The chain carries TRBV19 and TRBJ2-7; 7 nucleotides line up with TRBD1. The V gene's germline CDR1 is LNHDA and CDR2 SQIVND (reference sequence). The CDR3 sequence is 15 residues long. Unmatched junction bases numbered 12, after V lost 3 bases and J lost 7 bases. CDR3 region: CASSMGDSLSGEQYF. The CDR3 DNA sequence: TGTGCCAGTAGTATGGGGGACAGTCTATCGGGAGAGCAGTACTTC.

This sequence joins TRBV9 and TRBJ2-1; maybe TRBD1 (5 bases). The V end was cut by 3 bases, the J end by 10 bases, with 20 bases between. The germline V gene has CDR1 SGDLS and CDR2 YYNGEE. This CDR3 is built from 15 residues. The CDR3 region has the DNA TGTGCCAGCAGCGCCATGAGGCAGGGATCCGGCGAGCAGTTCTTC. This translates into CASSAMRQGSGEQFF. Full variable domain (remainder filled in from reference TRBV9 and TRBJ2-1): DSGVTQTPKHLITATGQRVTLRCSPRSGDLSVYWYQQSLDQGLQFLIQYYNGEERAKGNILERFSAQQFPDLHSELNLSSLELGDSALYFCASSAMRQGSGEQFFGPGTRLTVL.

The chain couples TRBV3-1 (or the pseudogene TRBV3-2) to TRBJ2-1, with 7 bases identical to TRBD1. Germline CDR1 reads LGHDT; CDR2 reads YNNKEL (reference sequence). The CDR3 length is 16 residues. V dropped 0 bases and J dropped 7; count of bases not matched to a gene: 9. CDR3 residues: CASSQDWIAGGNEQFF. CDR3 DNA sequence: TGTGCCAGCAGCCAAGATTGGATAGCAGGGGGAAATGAGCAGTTCTTC.

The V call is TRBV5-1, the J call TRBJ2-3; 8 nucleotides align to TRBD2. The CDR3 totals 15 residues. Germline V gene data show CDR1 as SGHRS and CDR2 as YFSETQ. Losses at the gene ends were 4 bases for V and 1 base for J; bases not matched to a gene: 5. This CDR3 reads CASSVSGRGTDTQYF. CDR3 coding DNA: TGCGCCAGCAGCGTAAGCGGGAGAGGCACAGATACGCAGTATTTT.

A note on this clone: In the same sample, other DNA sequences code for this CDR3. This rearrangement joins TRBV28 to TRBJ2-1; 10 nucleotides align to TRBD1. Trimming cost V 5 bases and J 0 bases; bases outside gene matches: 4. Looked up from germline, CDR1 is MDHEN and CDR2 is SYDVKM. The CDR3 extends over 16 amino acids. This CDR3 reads CASSLDRGSSYNEQFF. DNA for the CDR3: TGTGCCAGCAGTCTGGACAGGGGGAGCTCCTACAATGAGCAGTTCTTC. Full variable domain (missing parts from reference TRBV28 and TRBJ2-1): DVKVTQSSRYLVKRTGEKVFLECVQDMDHENMFWYRQDPGLGLRLIYFSYDVKMKEKGDIPEGYSVSREKKERFSLILESASTNQTSMYLCASSLDRGSSYNEQFFGPGTRLTVL.

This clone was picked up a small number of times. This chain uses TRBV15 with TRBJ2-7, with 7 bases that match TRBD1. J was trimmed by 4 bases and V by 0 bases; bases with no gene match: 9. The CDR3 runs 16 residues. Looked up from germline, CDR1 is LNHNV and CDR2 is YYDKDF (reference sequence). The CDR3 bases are TGTGCCACCAGCAGAGATAGAGGGGGCGGCTCTTACGAGCAGTACTTC. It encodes CATSRDRGGGSYEQYF. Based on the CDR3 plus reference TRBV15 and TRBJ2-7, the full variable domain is DAMVIQNPRYQVTQFGKPVTLSCSQTLNHNVMYWYQQKSSQAPKLLFHYYDKDFNNEADTPDNFQSRRPNTSFCFLDIRSPGLGDTAMYLCATSRDRGGGSYEQYFGPGTRLTVT.

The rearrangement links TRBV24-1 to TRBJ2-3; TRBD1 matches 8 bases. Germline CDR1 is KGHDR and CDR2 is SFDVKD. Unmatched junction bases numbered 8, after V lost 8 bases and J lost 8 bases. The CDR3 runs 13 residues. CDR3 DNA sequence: TGTGCCACCATCTCCGGACAGGGCGGTACGCAGTATTTT. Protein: CATISGQGGTQYF.

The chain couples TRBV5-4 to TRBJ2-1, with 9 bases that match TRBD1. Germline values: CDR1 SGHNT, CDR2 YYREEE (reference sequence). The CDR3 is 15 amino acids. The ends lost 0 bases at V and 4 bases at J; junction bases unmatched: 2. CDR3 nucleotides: TGTGCCAGCAGCTTGGAACAGGGGGCTTACAATGAGCAGTTCTTC. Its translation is CASSLEQGAYNEQFF.

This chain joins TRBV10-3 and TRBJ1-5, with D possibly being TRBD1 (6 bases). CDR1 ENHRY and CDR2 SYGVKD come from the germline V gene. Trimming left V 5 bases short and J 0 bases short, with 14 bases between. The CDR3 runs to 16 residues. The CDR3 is CAISQGSSYSNQPQHF. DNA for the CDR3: TGTGCCATCAGTCAGGGGTCTTCATATAGCAATCAGCCCCAGCATTTT.

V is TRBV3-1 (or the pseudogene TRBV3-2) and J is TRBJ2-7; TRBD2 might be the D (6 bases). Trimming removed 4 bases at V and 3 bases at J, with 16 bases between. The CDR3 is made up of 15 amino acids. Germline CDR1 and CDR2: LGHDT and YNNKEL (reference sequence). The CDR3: CASSRASGSSYEQYF. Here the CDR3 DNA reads TGTGCCAGCAGCCGAGCTTCCGGGAGTAGCTACGAGCAGTACTTC.

The CDR3: CSAPNSGSIETQYF. As DNA, the CDR3 is TGCAGCGCCCCAAATAGCGGGAGTATCGAGACCCAGTACTTC. The chain links TRBV29-1 to TRBJ2-5, with 9 bases aligning to TRBD2. With 7 bases clipped from V and 5 bases from J, the junction kept 11 bases outside the gene matches. The CDR3 contains 14 residues. The germline V gene encodes CDR1 SQVTM and CDR2 ANQGSEA.

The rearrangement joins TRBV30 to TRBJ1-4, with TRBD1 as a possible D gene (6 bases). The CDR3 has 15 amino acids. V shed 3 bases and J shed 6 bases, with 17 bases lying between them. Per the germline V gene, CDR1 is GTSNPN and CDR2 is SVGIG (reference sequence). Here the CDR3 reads CAWSRNRGAYEKLFF. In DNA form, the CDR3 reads TGTGCCTGGAGCCGTAACCGGGGGGCCTATGAAAAACTGTTTTTT.

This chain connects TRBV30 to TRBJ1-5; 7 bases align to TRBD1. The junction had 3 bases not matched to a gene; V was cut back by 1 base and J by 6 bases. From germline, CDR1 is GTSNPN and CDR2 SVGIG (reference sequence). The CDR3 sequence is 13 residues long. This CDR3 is CAWSEQGGQPQHF. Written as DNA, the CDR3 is TGTGCCTGGAGTGAGCAGGGGGGTCAGCCCCAGCATTTT. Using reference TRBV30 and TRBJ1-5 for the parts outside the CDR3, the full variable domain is SQTIHQWPATLVQPVGSPLSLECTVEGTSNPNLYWYRQAAGRGLQLLFYSVGIGQISSEVPQNLSASRPQDRQFILSSKKLLLSDSGFYLCAWSEQGGQPQHFGDGTRLSIL.

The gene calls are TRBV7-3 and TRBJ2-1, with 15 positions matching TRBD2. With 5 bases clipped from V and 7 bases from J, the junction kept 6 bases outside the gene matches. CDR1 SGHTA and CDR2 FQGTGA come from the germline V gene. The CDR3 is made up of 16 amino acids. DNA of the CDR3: TGTGCCAGCAGCAGGACTAGCGGGAGGGCCTGGAATGAGCAGTTCTTC. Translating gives CASSRTSGRAWNEQFF.

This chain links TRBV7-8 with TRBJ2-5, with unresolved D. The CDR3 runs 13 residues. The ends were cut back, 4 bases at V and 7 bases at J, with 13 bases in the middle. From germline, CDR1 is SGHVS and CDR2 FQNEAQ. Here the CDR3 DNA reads TGTGCCAGCAGCTCTTTAGGTGGCGGGACCCAGTACTTC. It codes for CASSSLGGGTQYF.

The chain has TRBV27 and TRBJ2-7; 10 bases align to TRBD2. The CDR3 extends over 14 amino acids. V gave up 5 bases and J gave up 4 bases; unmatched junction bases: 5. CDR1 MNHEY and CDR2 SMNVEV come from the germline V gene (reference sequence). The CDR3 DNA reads TGTGCCAGCAGTAACACTAGCGGGATTTACGAGCAGTACTTC. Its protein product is CASSNTSGIYEQYF.

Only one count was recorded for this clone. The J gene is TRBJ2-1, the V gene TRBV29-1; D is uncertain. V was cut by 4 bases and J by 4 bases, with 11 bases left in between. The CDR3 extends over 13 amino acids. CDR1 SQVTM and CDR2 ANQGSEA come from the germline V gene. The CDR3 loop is CSVGRVPYNEQFF. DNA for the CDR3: TGCAGCGTTGGACGGGTCCCTTACAATGAGCAGTTCTTC.

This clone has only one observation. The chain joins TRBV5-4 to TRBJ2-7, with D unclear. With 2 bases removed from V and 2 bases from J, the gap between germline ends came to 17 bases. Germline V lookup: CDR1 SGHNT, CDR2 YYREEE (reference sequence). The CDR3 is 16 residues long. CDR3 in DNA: TGTGCCAGCAGCTTAGGAGCGTCCTTCCCTCCCTACGAGCAGTACTTC. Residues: CASSLGASFPPYEQYF.

The CDR3 here is CATSGTGGRITDTQYF. The CDR3 nucleotides read TGTGCCACCTCTGGGACAGGGGGTAGAATCACAGATACGCAGTATTTT. The chain employs TRBV19 and TRBJ2-3; TRBD1 matches 11 bases. The germline CDR1 and CDR2 sequences are LNHDA and SQIVND (reference sequence). This CDR3 is built from 16 residues. Losses at the gene ends were 10 bases for V and 2 bases for J; bases not matched to a gene: 11. Together with reference TRBV19 and TRBJ2-3, the CDR3 gives the full variable domain: DGGITQSPKYLFRKEGQNVTLSCEQNLNHDAMYWYRQDPGQGLRLIYYSQIVNDFQKGDIAEGYSVSREKKESFPLTVTSAQKNPTAFYLCATSGTGGRITDTQYFGPGTRLTVL.